These T cell receptor beta chains were read from a single sample in a study of CDR3 diversity in severe acne. In TCRdb, the PCR reads were re-called with MiXCR into one record per CDR3 protein. The sample lists tens of thousands of distinct CDR3 sequences, under 60% seen once, with about 13% in the top ten. The sequenced material came from blood. These receptor sequences come from a male donor in good health, without acne. The conserved cysteine and the conserved F or W are not part of the CDR3 here.

>TRBV9
ASSVSGSGADEQF
>TRBV4-2
ASSQVYAGGLGSPLH
>TRBV20-1
SARRQGTEAF
>TRBV6-1
ASRQAGGADTQY
>TRBV2
ATLTNSYEQY
>TRBV12-3/TRBV12-4
ASSQGGTEAF
>TRBV24-1
ATARQGSYEQY
>TRBV7-2
ASSPHTSGSFIDTQY
>TRBV7-2
ASSLLGQPNTGELF
>TRBV10-3
AISAGTAAEKLF
>TRBV19
ARRTWQRNQPQH
>TRBV7-9
ASRRLGLSGNTIY
>TRBV9
ASSVGENEQY
>TRBV24-1
ATSDEGPDYEQY
>TRBV7-9
ASSLGAGFSDTQY
>TRBV7-9
ASSLWTGRHTEAF
>TRBV29-1
SVEGQGDGEKLF